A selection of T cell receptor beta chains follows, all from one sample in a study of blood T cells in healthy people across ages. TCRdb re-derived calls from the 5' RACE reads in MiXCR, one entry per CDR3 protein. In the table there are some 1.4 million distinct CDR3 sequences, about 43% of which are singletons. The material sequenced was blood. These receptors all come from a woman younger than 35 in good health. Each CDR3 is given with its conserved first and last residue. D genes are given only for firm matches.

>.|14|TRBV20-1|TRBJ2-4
CSASEVLTKNFQYF
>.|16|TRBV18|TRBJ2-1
CASSQGSASSYNEQFF
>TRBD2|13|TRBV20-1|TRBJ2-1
CSARVFSGTSKFF
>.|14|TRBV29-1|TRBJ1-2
CSVEVGQGSGSYTF
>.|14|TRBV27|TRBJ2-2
CARPEAGPTGELFF
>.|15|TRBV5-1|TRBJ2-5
CASSLDGREWETQYF
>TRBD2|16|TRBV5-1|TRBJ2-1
CASSLAVSGSSNEQFF
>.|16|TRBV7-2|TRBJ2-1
CASSWRGRERYNEQFF
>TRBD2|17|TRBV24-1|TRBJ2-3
CATSGTSARGATDTQYF
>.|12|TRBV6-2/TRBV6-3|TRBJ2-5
CASSTAPETQYF
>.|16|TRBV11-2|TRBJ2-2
CASSLGNSGNTGELFF
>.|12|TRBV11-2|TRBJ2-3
CASSPNTDMQYF
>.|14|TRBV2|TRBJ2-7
CASSEERNLREQYF
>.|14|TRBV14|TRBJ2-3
CASGGYLRTDTQYF
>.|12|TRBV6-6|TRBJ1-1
CASRDNPPEAFF
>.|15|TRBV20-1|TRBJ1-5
CSVRLSTGRGQPQHF
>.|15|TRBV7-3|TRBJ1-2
CASSLIGLGNYGYTF
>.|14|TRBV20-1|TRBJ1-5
CSAPSEGRSQPQHF
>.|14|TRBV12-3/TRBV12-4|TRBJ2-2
CASREGGGTGELFF
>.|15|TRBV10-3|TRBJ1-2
CAISEGIGGDYGYTF
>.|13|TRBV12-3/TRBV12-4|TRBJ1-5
CASRGGPGEPQHF
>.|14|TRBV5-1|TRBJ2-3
CASRVAVPSDTQYF
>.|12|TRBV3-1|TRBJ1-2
CASSQWGNGYTF
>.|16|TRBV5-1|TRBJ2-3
CASSLPQGASTDTQYF
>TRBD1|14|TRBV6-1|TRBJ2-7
CASRRQGDRYEQYF
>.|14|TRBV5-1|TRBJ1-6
CASSLEQGASPLHF
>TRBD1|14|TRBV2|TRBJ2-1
CASSDGQGRNEQFF
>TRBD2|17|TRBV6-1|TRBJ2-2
CASSQSVSGSSTGELFF
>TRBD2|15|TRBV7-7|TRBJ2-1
CASSLGSGTGDEQFF
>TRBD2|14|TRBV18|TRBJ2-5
CASSPQAGEETQYF
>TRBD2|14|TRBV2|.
CASGEGLAGREQYF
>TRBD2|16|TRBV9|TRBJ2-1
CASSQGGLAGTNEQFF
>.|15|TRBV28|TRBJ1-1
CASRPGGGLNTEAFF
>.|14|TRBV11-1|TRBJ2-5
CASSFQGTRETQYF
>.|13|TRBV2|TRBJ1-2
CASSTQGVGGYTF
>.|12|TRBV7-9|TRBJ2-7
CASRSRTYEQYF
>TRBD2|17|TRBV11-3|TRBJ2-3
CASSTGTSGPPTDTQYF
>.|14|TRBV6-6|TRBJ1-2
CASRATELTYGYTF
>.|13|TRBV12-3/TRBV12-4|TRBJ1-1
CASTSGRNTEAFF
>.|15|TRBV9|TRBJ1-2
CASSPQPGGSYGYTF
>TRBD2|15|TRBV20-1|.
CTARGGSGRDYEQYF
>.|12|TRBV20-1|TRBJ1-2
CSGSQANYGYTF
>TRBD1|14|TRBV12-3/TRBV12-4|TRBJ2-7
CASRQTGEGYEQYF
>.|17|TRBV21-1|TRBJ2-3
CASSKAGGTGPTDTQYF
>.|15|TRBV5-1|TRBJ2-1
CASSPTRSLYNEQFF